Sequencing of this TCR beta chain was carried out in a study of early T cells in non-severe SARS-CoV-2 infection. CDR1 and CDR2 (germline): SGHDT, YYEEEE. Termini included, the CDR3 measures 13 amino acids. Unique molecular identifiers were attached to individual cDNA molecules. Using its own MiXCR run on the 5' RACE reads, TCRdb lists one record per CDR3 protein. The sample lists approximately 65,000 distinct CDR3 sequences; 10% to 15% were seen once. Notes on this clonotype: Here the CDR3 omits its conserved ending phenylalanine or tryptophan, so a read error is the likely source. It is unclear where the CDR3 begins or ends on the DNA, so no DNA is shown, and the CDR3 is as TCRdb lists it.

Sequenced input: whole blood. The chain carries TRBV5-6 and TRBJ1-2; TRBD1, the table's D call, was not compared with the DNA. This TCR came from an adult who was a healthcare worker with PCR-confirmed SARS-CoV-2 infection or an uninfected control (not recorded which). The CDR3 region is CASSLRGHEFFRV.